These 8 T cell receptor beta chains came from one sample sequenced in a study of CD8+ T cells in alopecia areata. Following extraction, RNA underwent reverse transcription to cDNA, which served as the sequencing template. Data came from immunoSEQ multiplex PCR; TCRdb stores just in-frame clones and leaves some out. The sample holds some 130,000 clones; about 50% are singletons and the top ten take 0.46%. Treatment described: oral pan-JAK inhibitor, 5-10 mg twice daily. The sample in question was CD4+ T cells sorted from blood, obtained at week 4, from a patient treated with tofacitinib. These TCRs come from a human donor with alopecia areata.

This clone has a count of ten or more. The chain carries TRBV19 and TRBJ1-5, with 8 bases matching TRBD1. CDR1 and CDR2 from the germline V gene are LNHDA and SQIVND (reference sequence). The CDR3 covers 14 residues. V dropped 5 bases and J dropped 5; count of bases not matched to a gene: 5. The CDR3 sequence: CASSQGQEHQPQHF. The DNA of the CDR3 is TGTGCCAGTAGTCAGGGACAGGAGCATCAGCCCCAGCATTTT.

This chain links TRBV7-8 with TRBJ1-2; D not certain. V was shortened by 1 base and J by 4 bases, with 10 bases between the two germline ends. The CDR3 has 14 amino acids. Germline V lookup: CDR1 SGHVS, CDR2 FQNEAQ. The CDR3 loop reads CASSLEAQTYGYTF. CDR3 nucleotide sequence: TGTGCCAGCAGCTTAGAGGCACAGACCTATGGCTACACCTTC.

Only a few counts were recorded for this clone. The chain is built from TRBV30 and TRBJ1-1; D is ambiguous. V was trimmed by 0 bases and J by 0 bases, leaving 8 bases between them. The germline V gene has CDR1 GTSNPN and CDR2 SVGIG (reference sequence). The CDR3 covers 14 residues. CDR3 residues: CAWSVRAMNTEAFF. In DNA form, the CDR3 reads TGTGCCTGGAGTGTCCGGGCCATGAACACTGAAGCTTTCTTT.

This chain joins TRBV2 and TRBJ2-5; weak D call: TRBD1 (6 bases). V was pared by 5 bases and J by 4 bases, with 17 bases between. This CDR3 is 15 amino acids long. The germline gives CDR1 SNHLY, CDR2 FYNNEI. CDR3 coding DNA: TGTGCCAGCAGTCGACAGGCTCAGTGGTCAGAGACCCAGTACTTC. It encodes CASSRQAQWSETQYF. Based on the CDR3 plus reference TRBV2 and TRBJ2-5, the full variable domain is EPEVTQTPSHQVTQMGQEVILRCVPISNHLYFYWYRQILGQKVEFLVSFYNNEISEKSEIFDDQFSVERPDGSNFTLKIRSTKLEDSAMYFCASSRQAQWSETQYFGPGTRLLVL.

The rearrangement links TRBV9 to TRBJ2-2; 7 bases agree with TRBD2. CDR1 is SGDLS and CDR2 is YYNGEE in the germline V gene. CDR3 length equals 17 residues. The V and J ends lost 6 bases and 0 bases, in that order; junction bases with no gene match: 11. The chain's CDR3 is CASNWASGNANTGELFF. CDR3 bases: TGTGCCAGCAACTGGGCTAGCGGAAACGCGAACACCGGGGAGCTGTTTTTT.

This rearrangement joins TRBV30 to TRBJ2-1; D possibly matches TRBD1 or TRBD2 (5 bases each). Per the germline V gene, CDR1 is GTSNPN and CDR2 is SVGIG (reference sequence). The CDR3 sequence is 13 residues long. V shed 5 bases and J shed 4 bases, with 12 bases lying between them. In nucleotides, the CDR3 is TGTGCCTGGGAGACGTGGGGGTACAATGAGCAGTTCTTC. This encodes CAWETWGYNEQFF.

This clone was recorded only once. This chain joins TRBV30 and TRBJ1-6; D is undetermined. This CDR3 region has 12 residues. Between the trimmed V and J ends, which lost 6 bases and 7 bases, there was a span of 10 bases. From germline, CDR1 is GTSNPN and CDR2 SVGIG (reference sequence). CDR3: CACSGSNSPLHF. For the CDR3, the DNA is TGTGCCTGCAGCGGGAGCAATTCACCCCTCCACTTT.

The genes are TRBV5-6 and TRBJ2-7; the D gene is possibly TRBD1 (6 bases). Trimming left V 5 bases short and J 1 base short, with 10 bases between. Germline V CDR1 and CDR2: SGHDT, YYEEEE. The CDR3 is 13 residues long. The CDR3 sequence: CASRQQGSYEQYF. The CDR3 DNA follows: TGTGCCAGCAGGCAACAGGGTTCCTACGAGCAGTACTTC.